Presented here are 5 T cell receptor beta chains from one specimen sequenced in a study of T cells expressing NK-cell markers. TCRdb re-called the 5' RACE reads; every CDR3 protein appears as one record, without DNA. The table gives hundreds of thousands of distinct CDR3 sequences; the top ten clones make up over 4% of it. The material sequenced was blood T cells: a sorted CD56 or NKG2C T cell subset, CD4+ or CD8+ T cells, or bulk PBMC T cells (not recorded which). The receptor set was obtained from a man aged 18-69 years in good health.

The chain employs TRBV5-4 and TRBJ2-2; the D call of TRBD1 rests on TCRdb alone, since no DNA is present to check it. This CDR3 spans 14 amino acids. Looked up from germline, CDR1 is SGHNT and CDR2 is YYREEE (reference sequence). This chain's CDR3 is CASSSRVNPRELFF.

The J gene is TRBJ2-2, the V gene TRBV7-7; TCRdb picks TRBD1, but there is no DNA to check that call. CDR3 size: 14 residues. Germline V CDR1 and CDR2: SSHAT, FNYEAQ (reference sequence). The chain's CDR3 is CASSFRGITGELFF.

This sequence joins TRBV15 and TRBJ1-3. Germline CDR1 is LNHNV and CDR2 is YYDKDF (reference sequence). CDR3 length: 15 residues. CDR3 amino acids: CATSRDLGTGNTIYF.

The chain is built from TRBV4-1 and TRBJ1-1; the TCRdb call, TRBD1, lacks DNA for checking. The CDR3 runs to 14 residues. The germline gives CDR1 MGHRA, CDR2 YSYEKL. This CDR3 reads CASSQTGKNTEAFF.

The chain uses TRBV9 and TRBJ2-7; without DNA, the TCRdb call of TRBD2 cannot be checked. There are 15 residues in the CDR3. Germline CDR1 and CDR2: SGDLS and YYNGEE. The CDR3 is CASSPLPSSSYEQYF.